This section outlines one T cell receptor (beta chain) sequence together with its context. What it binds is unknown. This record belongs to a study of T cells after yellow fever vaccination. For the study at large: Fractions containing few cells were prepared with SMART-Seq v4 Ultra Low Input.

A 5'RACE template-switching step, the method used to make TCR cDNA, added a universal primer site and UMIs. TCRdb ran MiXCR on the 5' RACE reads and lists one entry per CDR3 protein. The sample includes hundreds of thousands of distinct CDR3 sequences, more than 9% of them seen just once. Findings and caveats of the study: Contaminants from the bulk population, in the form of abundant clonotypes, could be found in FACS-sorted repertoires. Post-booster repertoires contained most primary-vaccination clones again (roughly 95% CD4, 85% to 90% CD8).

This CDR3 has 14 residues. Trimming shortened V by 3 bases and J by 7 bases, and 16 bases separated the two germline ends. Germline CDR1 SGHRS, CDR2 YFSETQ. This chain joins TRBV5-1 and TRBJ2-5; no definite D call. The sequence came from a young man who received the YFV17D yellow fever vaccine. The source was PBMCs, collected on the day of the yellow fever booster vaccination. CDR3 sequence (DNA): TGCGCCAGCAGCTCGGCTTCCTTGAGTGGGACCCAGTACTTC. It specifies CASSSASLSGTQYF.